This T cell receptor beta chain was sequenced for a study of immune evolution from preneoplasia to lung adenocarcinoma. Trimming shortened V by 1 base and J by 6 bases, and 10 bases separated the two germline ends. The CDR3 has 14 residues. CDR1 is KGHSH and CDR2 is LQKENI in the germline V gene. Generated by immunoSEQ multiplex PCR, the TCRdb table keeps only in-frame clones and is missing some. The sample carries about 4,100 clones, about 86% recorded once. The sequencing input was FFPE minimally invasive lung adenocarcinoma tissue. V gene TRBV18 combines with J gene TRBJ1-3, with TRBD1 as a possible D gene (5 bases). The sequence came from a person between 65 and 80 years old with lung adenocarcinoma. As DNA, the CDR3 is TGTGCCAGCTCACCACAGGGGATTGAAAACACCATATATTTT. This sequence encodes CASSPQGIENTIYF.